This TCR beta chain was recovered during a study of regulatory T cells in long-lasting Graves disease. Time point in this sample: persistent/refractory GD, antithyroid drugs over 5 years with positive TRAb. Extracted PBMC RNA gave rise to the TCR library. CDR3 length: 15 amino acids. CDR1 is SGHTA, CDR2 FQGNSA, per germline. On this clonotype itself: The junction differs from germline at one of its ends, possibly a read error.

HTBI primers from iRepertoire and Arm-PCR of CDR3 regions yielded the TCR beta libraries. TCRdb reprocessed the multiplex PCR reads with MiXCR, giving one entry per CDR3 protein. In the table there are under 500,000 distinct CDR3 sequences, around 21% of which are singletons. The clonotype was recovered from a female donor with Graves disease. Specimen: peripheral blood mononuclear cells (PBMCs), collected when the disease was refractory, from a patient treated with antithyroid drugs. J is TRBJ2-5 and V is TRBV7-2; D is possibly TRBD1 or TRBD2 (5 bases each). CDR3 amino acids: CASSLNSGTQETRYF. CDR3 DNA sequence: TGTGCCAGCAGCTTAAATTCGGGGACCCAAGAGACCCGGTACTTC.